Shown below are 30 T cell receptor beta chains from a single sample sequenced in a study of cytomegalovirus exposure and HLA in healthy donors. Only in-frame clones appear in the TCRdb table, and some are missing; sequencing was by immunoSEQ multiplex PCR. The data show 100,000 to 150,000 clones, 75% to 90% seen once. Sample: PBMCs. These receptors all come from a woman aged 18-29 years in good health and CMV-seronegative.

The chain has TRBV30 and TRBJ2-2; D perhaps matches TRBD1 (5 bases). The CDR3 extends over 13 amino acids. The V end was cut by 3 bases, the J end by 6 bases, with 11 bases between. CDR1 GTSNPN and CDR2 SVGIG come from the germline V gene (reference sequence). The CDR3 region is CAWRVDSSGELFF. The CDR3 DNA sequence: TGTGCCTGGAGGGTAGACAGTTCCGGGGAGCTGTTTTTT.

This chain connects TRBV19 to TRBJ2-1; a possible D gene is TRBD2 (6 bases). V lost 0 bases and J lost 3, with 15 bases in between. Per the germline V gene, CDR1 is LNHDA and CDR2 is SQIVND (reference sequence). This CDR3 is built from 17 residues. The CDR3 loop is CASSIDLTSGYYNEQFF. CDR3 DNA: TGTGCCAGTAGTATAGATCTTACCAGCGGGTACTACAATGAGCAGTTCTTC.

This chain joins TRBV27 and TRBJ2-4, with D uncertain. The ends were cut back, 6 bases at V and 3 bases at J, with 9 bases in the middle. CDR3 length equals 13 residues. Per germline, CDR1 MNHEY and CDR2 SMNVEV (reference sequence). CDR3 DNA: TGTGCCAGCAGAGAAGCGAACAAAAACATTCAGTACTTC. Translation: CASREANKNIQYF.

This chain links TRBV10-3 with TRBJ2-5; 9 positions match TRBD1. CDR1 is ENHRY and CDR2 is SYGVKD in the germline V gene. The V segment lost 6 bases and the J segment 0 bases; nucleotides outside the gene matches: 2. CDR3 length equals 14 residues. The CDR3 DNA is TGTGCCATCAGGAGGACAGGGGACCAAGAGACCCAGTACTTC. As protein: CAIRRTGDQETQYF.

The V call is TRBV6-1, the J call TRBJ2-6, with TRBD1 as a possible D gene (5 bases). There are 14 residues in the CDR3. Germline lookup yields CDR1 MNHNS and CDR2 SASEGT. The V end lost 8 bases, the J end lost 1 base, and 9 bases lay between the germline ends. The CDR3 nucleotides are TGTGCCAGCCAAGCAGGGTCTGGGGCCAACGTCCTGACTTTC. Translating it yields CASQAGSGANVLTF.

On this clone: At one end the junction does not follow the germline gene, possibly because of a read error. The chain couples TRBV19 to TRBJ2-1, with 7 bases aligning to TRBD2. The CDR3 covers 14 residues. Germline V CDR1 and CDR2: LNHDA, SQIVND (reference sequence). CDR3 residues: CASSIAGSYNEQFF. DNA for the CDR3: TGTGCCAGTAGCATAGCGGGCTCCTACAATGAGCAGTTCTTC.

This sequence joins TRBV19 and TRBJ1-2; D might be TRBD1 (5 bases). V shed 2 bases and J shed 8 bases, with 18 bases lying between them. This CDR3 spans 15 amino acids. The V gene's germline CDR1 is LNHDA and CDR2 SQIVND (reference sequence). CDR3 coding DNA: TGTGCCAGTAGTATAAGTCGGCCGGGGGTCACGGGCTACACCTTC. As protein: CASSISRPGVTGYTF. Based on the CDR3 plus reference TRBV19 and TRBJ1-2, the full variable domain is DGGITQSPKYLFRKEGQNVTLSCEQNLNHDAMYWYRQDPGQGLRLIYYSQIVNDFQKGDIAEGYSVSREKKESFPLTVTSAQKNPTAFYLCASSISRPGVTGYTFGSGTRLTVV.

The CDR3 nucleotides are TGTGCCAGCAGCTTGGGCCTCCGTAATGAAAAACTGTTTTTT. It is translated as CASSLGLRNEKLFF. The V call is TRBV7-2, the J call TRBJ1-4; D call uncertain. V was pared by 3 bases and J by 4 bases, with 9 bases between. Germline CDR1 SGHTA, CDR2 FQGNSA. The CDR3 runs to 14 residues.

This clone occurred once. The chain carries TRBV5-1 and TRBJ2-3; TRBD2 matches 7 bases. The CDR3 contains 16 residues. Germline V gene lookup returns CDR1 SGHRS and CDR2 YFSETQ. J lost 3 bases, V lost 1 base, and 8 bases had no gene match. CDR3 loop: CASSLSSGGGTDTQYF. DNA for the CDR3: TGCGCCAGCAGCTTGTCCTCGGGCGGGGGAACAGATACGCAGTATTTT. Combining the CDR3 with reference TRBV5-1 and TRBJ2-3 gives the whole variable domain KAGVTQTPRYLIKTRGQQVTLSCSPISGHRSVSWYQQTPGQGLQFLFEYFSETQRNKGNFPGRFSGRQFSNSRSEMNVSTLELGDSALYLCASSLSSGGGTDTQYFGPGTRLTVL.

The chain carries TRBV19 and TRBJ1-5; D gene ambiguous. With 3 bases removed from V and 0 bases from J, the gap between germline ends came to 9 bases. In germline, CDR1 is LNHDA, CDR2 SQIVND (reference sequence). The CDR3 spans 15 residues. CDR3 amino acids: CASSISVNSNQPQHF. Here the CDR3 DNA reads TGTGCCAGTAGTATTTCCGTTAATAGCAATCAGCCCCAGCATTTT.

The DNA of the CDR3 is TGTGCCAGCACTATGGGAGGCAGGGAATTATCCGAGCAGTACTTC. Amino acid sequence: CASTMGGRELSEQYF. V and J are TRBV28 and TRBJ2-7; a possible D gene is TRBD2 (6 bases). V was cut by 7 bases and J by 6 bases, with 22 bases left in between. The CDR3 is 15 amino acids. CDR1 MDHEN and CDR2 SYDVKM come from the germline V gene.

The chain links TRBV27 to TRBJ2-2, with TRBD2 identical over 8 bases. CDR3 length: 15 residues. With V trimmed by 6 bases and J by 5 bases, 8 bases remained unmatched. Germline values: CDR1 MNHEY, CDR2 SMNVEV (reference sequence). The CDR3 loop is CASRSGGEETGELFF. The CDR3 DNA sequence: TGTGCCAGCAGATCCGGGGGGGAAGAGACCGGGGAGCTGTTTTTT.

The chain uses TRBV7-8 and TRBJ2-3, with 9 nucleotides matching TRBD1. The CDR3 totals 20 residues. CDR1 and CDR2 (germline): SGHVS, FQNEAQ. V trimming: 2 bases; J trimming: 4 bases; junction bases outside the gene matches: 19. The CDR3 spells CASSLLGQGSPFRIPDTQYF. CDR3 DNA: TGTGCCAGCAGCTTATTGGGACAGGGCTCCCCTTTCCGTATCCCAGATACGCAGTATTTT.

This clone was seen ten or more times. The rearrangement joins TRBV30 to TRBJ1-6; D gene ambiguous. The V gene's germline CDR1 is GTSNPN and CDR2 SVGIG (reference sequence). This CDR3 region has 12 residues. Trimming took 3 bases from V and 5 from J, leaving 5 bases between them. CDR3 residues: CAWRADNSPLHF. CDR3 bases: TGTGCCTGGAGGGCAGATAATTCACCCCTCCACTTT.

The V and J genes are TRBV6-5 and TRBJ1-3; D not certain. CDR1 MNHEY and CDR2 SVGAGI come from the germline V gene. The CDR3 consists of 16 residues. V was trimmed by 0 bases and J by 0 bases, leaving 9 bases between them. CDR3 sequence: CASSYSRELSGNTIYF. The CDR3 DNA reads as TGTGCCAGCAGTTACTCGCGAGAACTCTCTGGAAACACCATATATTTT.

V is TRBV28 and J is TRBJ1-5, with 7 bases identical to TRBD1. Trimming cost V 2 bases and J 7 bases; bases outside gene matches: 8. Germline V gives CDR1 MDHEN, CDR2 SYDVKM. The CDR3 has 15 amino acids. The CDR3 DNA reads TGTGCCAGCAGTTTAAGTGGCTCAGGGGGGCAGCCCCAGCATTTT. This encodes CASSLSGSGGQPQHF.

V gene TRBV19 combines with J gene TRBJ2-7; TRBD2 matches 11 bases. Trimming at V came to 4 bases and at J to 4 bases, leaving 12 bases not matched to a gene. CDR3 length equals 17 residues. CDR1 and CDR2 (germline): LNHDA, SQIVND (reference sequence). The CDR3 reads CASSKTSTSGSRYEQYF. The CDR3 DNA follows: TGTGCCAGTAGTAAAACCTCAACTAGCGGGAGTAGGTACGAGCAGTACTTC.

The chain combines TRBV30 with TRBJ2-5, with 11 bases aligning to TRBD1. Looked up from germline, CDR1 is GTSNPN and CDR2 is SVGIG (reference sequence). V shed 3 bases and J 4 bases; nucleotides not matched to a gene: 4. The CDR3 loop spans 14 amino acids. The DNA of the CDR3 is TGTGCCTGGAGCGAGGACAGGGGGCGAGAGACCCAGTACTTC. Amino acid sequence: CAWSEDRGRETQYF. Drawing the rest from reference TRBV30 and TRBJ2-5, the complete variable domain is SQTIHQWPATLVQPVGSPLSLECTVEGTSNPNLYWYRQAAGRGLQLLFYSVGIGQISSEVPQNLSASRPQDRQFILSSKKLLLSDSGFYLCAWSEDRGRETQYFGPGTRLLVL.

The chain has TRBV11-2 and TRBJ2-1, with 11 bases fitting TRBD2. The CDR3 is made up of 17 amino acids. With 1 base clipped from V and 0 bases from J, the junction kept 2 bases outside the gene matches. CDR1 SGHAT and CDR2 FQNNGV come from the germline V gene. The CDR3 DNA is TGTGCCAGCAGCTTAGTACTAGCGGGAGCCTCCTACAATGAGCAGTTCTTC. Translated, it gives CASSLVLAGASYNEQFF.

The chain carries TRBV29-1 and TRBJ2-7; tentatively, D is TRBD2 (6 bases). Per the germline V gene, CDR1 is SQVTM and CDR2 is ANQGSEA. The CDR3 totals 13 residues. V dropped 2 bases and J dropped 4 bases, with 12 bases sitting between them. The CDR3: CSVEPAGGYEQYF. CDR3 DNA sequence: TGCAGCGTTGAACCAGCGGGCGGGTACGAGCAGTACTTC.

The rearrangement links TRBV6-1 to TRBJ1-1; possible D gene TRBD1, 6 bases. The CDR3 covers 14 residues. V was shortened by 2 bases and J by 1 base, with 8 bases between the two germline ends. Germline-derived CDR1 and CDR2 are MNHNS and SASEGT. In DNA, the CDR3 is TGTGCCAGCAGTGAAACGGGACAGAACACTGAAGCTTTCTTT. Encoded protein: CASSETGQNTEAFF.

This clone is a singleton in its sample. This rearrangement joins TRBV6-5 to TRBJ1-6, with TRBD1 as a possible D gene (6 bases). The V end was cut by 7 bases, the J end by 7 bases, with 14 bases between. There are 14 residues in the CDR3. Per germline, CDR1 MNHEY and CDR2 SVGAGI. CDR3 region: CASTAGQLNSPLHF. CDR3 coding DNA: TGTGCCAGCACCGCAGGACAGCTAAATTCACCCCTCCACTTT.

The chain combines TRBV6-5 with TRBJ1-2; no clear D. V dropped 6 bases and J dropped 7 bases, with 15 bases sitting between them. Germline V gene sequence: CDR1 MNHEY, CDR2 SVGAGI. CDR3 size: 13 residues. CDR3 region: CASRSGRTVGYTF. The CDR3 DNA reads as TGTGCCAGCAGGAGCGGACGGACCGTTGGCTACACCTTC.

The J gene is TRBJ2-1, the V gene TRBV27; 10 bases map to TRBD2. This CDR3 comprises 12 residues. CDR1 is MNHEY, CDR2 SMNVEV, per germline (reference sequence). Trimming took 9 bases from V and 10 from J; bases not matched to a gene: 6. CDR3 loop: CASEREGGEQFF. Written as DNA, the CDR3 is TGTGCCAGTGAGCGGGAGGGCGGGGAGCAGTTCTTC.

The chain combines TRBV6-1 with TRBJ1-5; a weak D match, TRBD1 (5 bases). The CDR3 is 12 residues long. CDR1 MNHNS and CDR2 SASEGT come from the germline V gene. V dropped 10 bases and J dropped 6 bases, with 13 bases sitting between them. This CDR3 reads CATERGSQPQHF. The CDR3 region has the DNA TGTGCCACCGAACGGGGGAGTCAGCCCCAGCATTTT.

The rearrangement joins TRBV28 to TRBJ1-2; 7 bases map to TRBD1. The CDR3 loop spans 14 amino acids. Germline V gene data show CDR1 as MDHEN and CDR2 as SYDVKM. Losses at the gene ends were 6 bases for V and 6 bases for J; bases not matched to a gene: 10. This CDR3 reads CASSIDREGNGYTF. CDR3 nucleotides: TGTGCCAGCAGCATAGACAGGGAAGGGAATGGCTACACCTTC.

The J gene is TRBJ1-5, the V gene TRBV2; a possible D gene is TRBD1 (6 bases). There are 15 residues in the CDR3. Trimming took 2 bases from V and 5 from J, leaving 13 bases between them. Germline V gene sequence: CDR1 SNHLY, CDR2 FYNNEI. This chain's CDR3 is CASSEMAGADQPQHF. CDR3 DNA: TGTGCCAGCAGTGAAATGGCAGGGGCAGATCAGCCCCAGCATTTT.

The genes are TRBV7-9 and TRBJ1-1, with 7 bases aligning to TRBD1. Germline V CDR1 and CDR2: SEHNR, FQNEAQ (reference sequence). V lost 5 bases to trimming and J lost 3 bases; unmatched junction nucleotides: 9. This CDR3 spans 15 amino acids. CDR3 in DNA: TGTGCCAGCAGCCGGAGGGGGCTCGGAGACACTGAAGCTTTCTTT. Translation gives CASSRRGLGDTEAFF.

This chain connects TRBV28 to TRBJ1-4; D perhaps matches TRBD1 (6 bases). CDR3 length: 15 residues. The germline V gene encodes CDR1 MDHEN and CDR2 SYDVKM. V lost 4 bases to trimming and J lost 0 bases, with 9 bases between them. Here the CDR3 reads CASSYGGPTNEKLFF. The CDR3 coding sequence is TGTGCCAGCAGTTATGGGGGCCCAACTAATGAAAAACTGTTTTTT.

The rearrangement joins TRBV7-9 to TRBJ2-7; TRBD1 matches at 7 bases. Germline V gene data show CDR1 as SEHNR and CDR2 as FQNEAQ (reference sequence). V gave up 4 bases and J gave up 2 bases; unmatched junction bases: 8. CDR3 size: 15 residues. CDR3 protein: CASSSSDRVPYEQYF. The CDR3 DNA is TGTGCCAGCAGCTCGTCCGACAGGGTACCCTACGAGCAGTACTTC.